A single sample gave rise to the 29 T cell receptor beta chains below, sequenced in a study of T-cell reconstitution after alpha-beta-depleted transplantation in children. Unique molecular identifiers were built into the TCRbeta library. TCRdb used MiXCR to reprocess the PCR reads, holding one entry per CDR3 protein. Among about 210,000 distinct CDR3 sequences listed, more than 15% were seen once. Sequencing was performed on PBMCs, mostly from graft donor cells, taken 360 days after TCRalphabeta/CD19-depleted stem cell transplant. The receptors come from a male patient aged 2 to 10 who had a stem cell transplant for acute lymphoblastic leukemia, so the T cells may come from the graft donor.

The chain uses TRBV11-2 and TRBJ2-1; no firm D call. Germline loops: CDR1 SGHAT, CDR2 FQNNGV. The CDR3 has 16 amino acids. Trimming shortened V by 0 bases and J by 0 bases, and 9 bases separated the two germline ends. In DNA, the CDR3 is TGTGCCAGCAGCTTAGACCCCAGGTTCTCCTACAATGAGCAGTTCTTC. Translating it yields CASSLDPRFSYNEQFF.

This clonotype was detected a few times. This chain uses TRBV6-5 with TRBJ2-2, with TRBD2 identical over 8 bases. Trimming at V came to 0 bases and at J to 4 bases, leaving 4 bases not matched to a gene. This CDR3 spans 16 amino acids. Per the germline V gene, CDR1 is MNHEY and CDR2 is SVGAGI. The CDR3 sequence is CASSYSNRGGTGELFF. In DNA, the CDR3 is TGTGCCAGCAGTTACTCGAATCGGGGGGGCACCGGGGAGCTGTTTTTT.

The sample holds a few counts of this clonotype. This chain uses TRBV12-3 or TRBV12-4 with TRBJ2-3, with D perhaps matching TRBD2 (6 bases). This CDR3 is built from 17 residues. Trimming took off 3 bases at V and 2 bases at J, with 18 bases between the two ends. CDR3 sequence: CASSLSSAGRYTDTQYF. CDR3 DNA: TGTGCCAGCAGTTTGTCGTCGGCGGGGCGATACACAGATACGCAGTATTTT.

CDR3 coding DNA: TGTGCCAGCAGTCCCCAGGGGGCGACCCTGAGGACCGGGGAGCTGTTTTTT. Translated: CASSPQGATLRTGELFF. The V and J genes are TRBV6-4 and TRBJ2-2; 8 nucleotides match TRBD1. This CDR3 region has 17 residues. Unmatched junction bases numbered 13, after V lost 5 bases and J lost 5 bases. Germline CDR1 reads MRHNA; CDR2 reads SNTAGT.

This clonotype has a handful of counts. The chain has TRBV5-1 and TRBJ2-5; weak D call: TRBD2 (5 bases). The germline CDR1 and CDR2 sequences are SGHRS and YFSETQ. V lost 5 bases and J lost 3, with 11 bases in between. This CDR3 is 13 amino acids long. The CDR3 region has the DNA TGCGCCAGCAGGGGAGATGACGAAGAGACCCAGTACTTC. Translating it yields CASRGDDEETQYF.

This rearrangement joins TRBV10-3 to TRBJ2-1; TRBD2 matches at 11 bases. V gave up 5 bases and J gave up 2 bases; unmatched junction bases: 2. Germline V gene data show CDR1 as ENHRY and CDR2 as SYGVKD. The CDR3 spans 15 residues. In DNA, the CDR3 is TGTGCCATCAGTATAGCGGGAGGGGCCTACAATGAGCAGTTCTTC. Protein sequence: CAISIAGGAYNEQFF.

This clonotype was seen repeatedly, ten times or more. CDR3 region: CSARGVMLGAKNIQYF. In DNA form, the CDR3 reads TGCAGTGCTAGAGGCGTTATGTTGGGAGCCAAAAACATTCAGTACTTC. The chain links TRBV20-1 to TRBJ2-4; D not resolved. The germline V gene encodes CDR1 DFQATT and CDR2 SNEGSKA (reference sequence). V was clipped by 1 base and J by 0 bases, with 13 bases between them. The CDR3 extends over 16 amino acids.

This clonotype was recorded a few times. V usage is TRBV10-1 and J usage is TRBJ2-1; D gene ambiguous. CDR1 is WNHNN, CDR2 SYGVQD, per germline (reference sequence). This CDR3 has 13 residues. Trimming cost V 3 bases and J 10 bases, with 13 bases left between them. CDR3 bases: TGCGCCAGCAGTGATCAGCCGCGAGCGGAGCAGTTCTTC. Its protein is CASSDQPRAEQFF.

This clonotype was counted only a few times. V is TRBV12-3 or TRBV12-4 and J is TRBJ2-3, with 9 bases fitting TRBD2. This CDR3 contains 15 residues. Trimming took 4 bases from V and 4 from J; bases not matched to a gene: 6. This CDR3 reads CASSSTSGLADTQYF. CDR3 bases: TGTGCCAGCAGTTCAACTAGCGGGCTAGCAGATACGCAGTATTTT.

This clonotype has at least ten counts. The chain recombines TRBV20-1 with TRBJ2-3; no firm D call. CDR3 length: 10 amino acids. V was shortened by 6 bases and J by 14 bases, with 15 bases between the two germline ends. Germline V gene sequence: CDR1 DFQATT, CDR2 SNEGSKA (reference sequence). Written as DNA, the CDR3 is TGCAGTGCCAGCCCGGTTAGGTCGTATTTT. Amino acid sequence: CSASPVRSYF.

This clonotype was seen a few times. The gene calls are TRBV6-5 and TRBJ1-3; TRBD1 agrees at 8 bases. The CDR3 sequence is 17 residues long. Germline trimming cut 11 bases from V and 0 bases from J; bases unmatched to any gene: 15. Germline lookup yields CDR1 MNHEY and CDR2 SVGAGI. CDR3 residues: CAVKPRTGPRSGNTIYF. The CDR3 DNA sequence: TGTGCCGTAAAACCGAGGACAGGGCCTCGCTCTGGAAACACCATATATTTT.

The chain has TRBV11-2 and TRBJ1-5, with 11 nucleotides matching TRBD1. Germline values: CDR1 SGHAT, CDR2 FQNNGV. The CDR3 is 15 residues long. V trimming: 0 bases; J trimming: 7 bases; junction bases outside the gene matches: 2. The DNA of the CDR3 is TGTGCCAGCAGCTTAGATTGGACAGGGGGCCAGCCCCAGCATTTT. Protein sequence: CASSLDWTGGQPQHF.

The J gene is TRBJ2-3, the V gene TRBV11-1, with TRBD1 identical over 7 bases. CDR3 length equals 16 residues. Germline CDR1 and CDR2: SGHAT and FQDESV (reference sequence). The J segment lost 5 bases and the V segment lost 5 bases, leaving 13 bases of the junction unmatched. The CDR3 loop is CASSPGDRVRIDTQYF. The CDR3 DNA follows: TGTGCCAGCAGCCCTGGAGACAGGGTAAGGATAGATACGCAGTATTTT.

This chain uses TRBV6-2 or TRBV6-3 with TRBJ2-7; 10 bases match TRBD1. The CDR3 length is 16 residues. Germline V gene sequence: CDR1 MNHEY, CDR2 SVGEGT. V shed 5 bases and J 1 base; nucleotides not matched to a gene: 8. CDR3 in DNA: TGTGCCAGCAGTGCTGTCGGGACAGGGGATTCCTACGAGCAGTACTTC. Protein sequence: CASSAVGTGDSYEQYF.

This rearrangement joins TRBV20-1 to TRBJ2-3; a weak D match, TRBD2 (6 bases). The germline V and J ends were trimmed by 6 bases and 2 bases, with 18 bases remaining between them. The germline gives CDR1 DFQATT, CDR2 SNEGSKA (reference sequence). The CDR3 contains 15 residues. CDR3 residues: CSALTSIMVTDTQYF. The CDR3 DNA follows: TGCAGTGCGTTGACTAGTATTATGGTCACAGATACGCAGTATTTT.

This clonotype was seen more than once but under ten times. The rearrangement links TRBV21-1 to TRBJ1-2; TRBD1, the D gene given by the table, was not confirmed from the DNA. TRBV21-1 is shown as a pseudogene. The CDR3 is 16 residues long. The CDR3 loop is CATPRAHFMTNYGYTF. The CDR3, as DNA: TGTGCCACCCCAAGGGCGCATTTTATGACTAACTATGGCTACACCTTC.

The CDR3 loop is CASSQEGEQYF. CDR3 nucleotide sequence: TGTGCCAGCAGCCAAGAGGGCGAGCAGTACTTC. This chain joins TRBV4-2 and TRBJ2-7; D is uncertain. V was pared by 0 bases and J by 6 bases, with 3 bases between. CDR1 is LGHNA and CDR2 is YNFKEQ in the germline V gene. The CDR3 is 11 amino acids.

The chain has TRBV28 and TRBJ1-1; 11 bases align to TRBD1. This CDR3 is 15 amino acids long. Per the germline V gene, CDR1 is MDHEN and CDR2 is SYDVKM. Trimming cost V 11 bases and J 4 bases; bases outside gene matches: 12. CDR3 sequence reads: CAWGDRGIFGTEAFF. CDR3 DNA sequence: TGTGCCTGGGGGGACAGGGGGATTTTCGGCACTGAAGCTTTCTTT.

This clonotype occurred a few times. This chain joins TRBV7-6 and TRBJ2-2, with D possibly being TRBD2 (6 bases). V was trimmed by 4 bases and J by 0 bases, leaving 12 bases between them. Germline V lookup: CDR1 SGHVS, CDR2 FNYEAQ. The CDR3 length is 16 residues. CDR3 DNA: TGTGCCAGCAGCTCCCAAGGAGGGACGAACACCGGGGAGCTGTTTTTT. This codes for CASSSQGGTNTGELFF.

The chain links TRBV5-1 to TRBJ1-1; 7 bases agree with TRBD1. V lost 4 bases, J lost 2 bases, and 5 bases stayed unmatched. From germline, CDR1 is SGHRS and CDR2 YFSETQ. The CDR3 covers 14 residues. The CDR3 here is CASSRGTANTEAFF. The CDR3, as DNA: TGCGCCAGCAGCCGCGGGACAGCCAACACTGAAGCTTTCTTT.

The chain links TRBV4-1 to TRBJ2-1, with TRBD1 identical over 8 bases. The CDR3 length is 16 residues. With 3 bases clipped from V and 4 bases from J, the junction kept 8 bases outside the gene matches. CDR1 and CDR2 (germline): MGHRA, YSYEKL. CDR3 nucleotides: TGCGCCAGCAGCCAGGACCAAAGGACAGGGTACAATGAGCAGTTCTTC. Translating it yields CASSQDQRTGYNEQFF.

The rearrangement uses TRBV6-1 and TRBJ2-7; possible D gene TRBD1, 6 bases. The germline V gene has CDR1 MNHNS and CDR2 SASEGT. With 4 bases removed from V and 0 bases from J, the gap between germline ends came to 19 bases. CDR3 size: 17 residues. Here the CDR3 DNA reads TGTGCCAGCAGTGCGAACAGGGCCGTTACGAGCTCCTACGAGCAGTACTTC. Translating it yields CASSANRAVTSSYEQYF.

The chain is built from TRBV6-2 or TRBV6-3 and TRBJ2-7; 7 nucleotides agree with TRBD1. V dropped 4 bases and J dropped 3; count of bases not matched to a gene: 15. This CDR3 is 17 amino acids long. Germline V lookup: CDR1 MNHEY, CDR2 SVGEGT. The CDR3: CASSSPGQLSNIYEQYF. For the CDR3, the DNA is TGTGCCAGCAGTTCACCGGGACAGCTATCAAACATCTACGAGCAGTACTTC.

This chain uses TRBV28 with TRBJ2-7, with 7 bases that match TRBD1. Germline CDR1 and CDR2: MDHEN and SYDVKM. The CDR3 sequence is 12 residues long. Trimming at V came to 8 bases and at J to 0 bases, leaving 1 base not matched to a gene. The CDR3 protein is CASRTGSYEQYF. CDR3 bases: TGTGCCAGCCGGACAGGCTCCTACGAGCAGTACTTC.

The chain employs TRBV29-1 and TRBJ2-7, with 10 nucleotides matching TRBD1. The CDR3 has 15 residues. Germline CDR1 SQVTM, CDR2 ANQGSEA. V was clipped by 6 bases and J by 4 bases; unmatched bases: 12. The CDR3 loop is CSVALGQGSLYEQYF. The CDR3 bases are TGCAGCGTGGCCCTGGGACAGGGGAGTTTATACGAGCAGTACTTC.

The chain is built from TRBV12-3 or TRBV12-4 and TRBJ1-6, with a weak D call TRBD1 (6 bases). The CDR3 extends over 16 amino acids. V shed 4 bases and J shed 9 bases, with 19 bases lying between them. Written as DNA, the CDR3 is TGTGCCAGCAGTTGGGGGCGGTCGGGGGGGTCTTCACCCCTCCACTTT. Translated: CASSWGRSGGSSPLHF.

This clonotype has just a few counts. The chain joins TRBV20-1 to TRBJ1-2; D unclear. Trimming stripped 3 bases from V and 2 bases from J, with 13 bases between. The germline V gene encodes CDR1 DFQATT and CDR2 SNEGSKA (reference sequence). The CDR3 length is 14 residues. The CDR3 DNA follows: TGCAGTGCTAGGGTGTCAGGCCTCAACTATGGCTACACCTTC. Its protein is CSARVSGLNYGYTF.

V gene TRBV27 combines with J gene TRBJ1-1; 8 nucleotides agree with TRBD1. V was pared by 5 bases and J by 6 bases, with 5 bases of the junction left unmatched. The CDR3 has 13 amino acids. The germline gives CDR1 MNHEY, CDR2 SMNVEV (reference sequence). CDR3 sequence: CASSRQGMPEAFF. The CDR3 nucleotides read TGTGCCAGCAGTCGACAGGGGATGCCTGAAGCTTTCTTT.

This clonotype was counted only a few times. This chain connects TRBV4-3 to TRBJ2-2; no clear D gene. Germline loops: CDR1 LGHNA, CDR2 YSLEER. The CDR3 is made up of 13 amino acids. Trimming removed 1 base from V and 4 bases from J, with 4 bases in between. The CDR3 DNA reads TGCGCCAGCAGCCAAGGACTCACCGGGGAGCTGTTTTTT. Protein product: CASSQGLTGELFF.